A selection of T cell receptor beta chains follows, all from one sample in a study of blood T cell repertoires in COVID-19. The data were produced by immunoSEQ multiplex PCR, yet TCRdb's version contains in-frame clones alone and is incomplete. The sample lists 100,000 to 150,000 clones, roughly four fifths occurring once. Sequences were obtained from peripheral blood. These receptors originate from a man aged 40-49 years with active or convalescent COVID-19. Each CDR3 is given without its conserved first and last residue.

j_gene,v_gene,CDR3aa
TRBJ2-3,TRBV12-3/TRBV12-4,ASRLAGTDTQY
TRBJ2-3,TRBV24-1,ATSLGSETDTQY
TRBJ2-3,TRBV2,ASSIGLAVTDTQY
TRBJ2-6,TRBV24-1,AAGSGANVLT
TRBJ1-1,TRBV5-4,ASSLYDRANTEAF
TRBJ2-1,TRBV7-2,ASSPLAGTTYNEQF
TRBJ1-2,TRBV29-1,SVDRDGGYT
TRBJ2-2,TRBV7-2,ASSLGGVTGELF
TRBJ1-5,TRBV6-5,ASRNRGGNQPQH
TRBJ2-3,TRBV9,ASSAGQGEDTQY
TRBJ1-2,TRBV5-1,ASSRTADYGYT
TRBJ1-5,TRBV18,ASSPSYYGGNQPQH
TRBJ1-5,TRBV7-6,ASSLTPGSQPQH
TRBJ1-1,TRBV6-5,ASSRRGTEAF
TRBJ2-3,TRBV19,ASAETGVRTDTQY
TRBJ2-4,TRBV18,ASSQAGLAKNIQY
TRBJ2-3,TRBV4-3,ASSQDPGGTQY
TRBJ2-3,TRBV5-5,ASSPQGLGTQY
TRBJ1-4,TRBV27,ASSFKPPGRDNEKLF
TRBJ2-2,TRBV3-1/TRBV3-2,ASKRLAGVKEELF
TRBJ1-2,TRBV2,ASSEVEGARYGYT
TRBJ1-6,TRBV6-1,ASSVDRGLSYNSPLH
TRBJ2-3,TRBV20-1,SPNVDTQY
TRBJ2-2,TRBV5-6,ASSWKPGGNTGELF
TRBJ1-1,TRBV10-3,ASGQMNTEAF
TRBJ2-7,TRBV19,ASSIGRGPYEQY
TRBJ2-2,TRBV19,ASSTYYRGPNTGELF
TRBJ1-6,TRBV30,AWGQGGSPLH
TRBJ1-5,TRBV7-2,ASSLGQGVGSNQPQH
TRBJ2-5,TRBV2,ASSETTLQETQY
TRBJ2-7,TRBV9,ASSARTGTSGGHYEQY
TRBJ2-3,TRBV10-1,ASSESGGNTDTQY
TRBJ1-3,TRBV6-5,ASSYSQQGAGNTIY
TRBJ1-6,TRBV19,ASSNRGGSSYNSPLH
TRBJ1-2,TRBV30,AWSTPGHLRAGYT
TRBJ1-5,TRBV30,AWAQQGIQPQH
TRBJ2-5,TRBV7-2,ASSFPGGQETQY